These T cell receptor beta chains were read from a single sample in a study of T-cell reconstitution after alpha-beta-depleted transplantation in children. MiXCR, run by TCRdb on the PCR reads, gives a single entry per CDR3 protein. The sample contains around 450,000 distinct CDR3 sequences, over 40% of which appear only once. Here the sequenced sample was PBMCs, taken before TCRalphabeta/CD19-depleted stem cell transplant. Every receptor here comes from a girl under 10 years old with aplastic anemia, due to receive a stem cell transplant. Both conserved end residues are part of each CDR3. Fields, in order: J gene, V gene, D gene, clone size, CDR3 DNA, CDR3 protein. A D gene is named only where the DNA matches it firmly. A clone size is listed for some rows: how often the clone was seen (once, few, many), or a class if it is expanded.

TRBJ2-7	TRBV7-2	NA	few	TGTGCCAGCAGCTTCACACCCCAGGCCTACGAGCAGTACTTC	CASSFTPQAYEQYF
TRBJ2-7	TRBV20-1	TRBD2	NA	TGCAGTGCTAGAGTACCCAGCGGGAGTGACGAGCAGTACTTC	CSARVPSGSDEQYF
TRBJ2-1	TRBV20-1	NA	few	TGCAGTGCTAGTTCCGGGGTGGCTACAATTACGAATGAGCAGTTCTTC	CSASSGVATITNEQFF
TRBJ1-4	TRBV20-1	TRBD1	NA	TGCAGTGCCCGACCCCGGACAGGGAGAGAAAAACTGTTTTTT	CSARPRTGREKLFF
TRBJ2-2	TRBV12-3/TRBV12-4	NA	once	TGTGCCAGCAGCTCGCCTTTCCGGCGGTTGGGGGAGCTGTTTTTT	CASSSPFRRLGELFF
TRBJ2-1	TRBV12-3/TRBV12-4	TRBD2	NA	TGTGCCAGCAGTCCAGGGACTAGCGGGTTGTTCGGGGCCAATGAGCAGTTCTTC	CASSPGTSGLFGANEQFF
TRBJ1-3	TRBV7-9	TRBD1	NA	TGTGCCAGCAGCCCCTCTCAGGGGGCAAGGGTTGGAAACACCATATATTTT	CASSPSQGARVGNTIYF
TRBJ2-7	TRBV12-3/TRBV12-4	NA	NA	TGTGCCAGCAGTTTTCCCGGCCTGGGACCCTACGAGCAGTACTTC	CASSFPGLGPYEQYF
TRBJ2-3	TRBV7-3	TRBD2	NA	TGTGCCAGCAGCTCCTCCAGCGGGGGGCGAGATACGCAGTATTTT	CASSSSSGGRDTQYF
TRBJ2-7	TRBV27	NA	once	TGTGCCAGCAGTTTATCTTTTGGGCCGGTAATCTACGAGCAGTACTTC	CASSLSFGPVIYEQYF
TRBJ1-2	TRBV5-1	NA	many	TGCGCCAGCAGCCCATTACAGGGTGAATATGGCTACACCTTC	CASSPLQGEYGYTF
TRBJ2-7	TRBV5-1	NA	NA	TGCGCCAGCAGCTTGGGGACGGAGCCTTCCTACGAGCAGTACTTC	CASSLGTEPSYEQYF
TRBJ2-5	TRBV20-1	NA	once	TGCAGTGCTGGGACGACTAGGGACCAAGAGACCCAGTACTTC	CSAGTTRDQETQYF
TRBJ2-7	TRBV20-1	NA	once	TGCAGTGCGAGAACAGCTTTTTCCTCCTACGAGCAGTACTTC	CSARTAFSSYEQYF
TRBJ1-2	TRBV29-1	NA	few	TGCAGCGTTACATGGGGCGCGGGAGGCTACACCTTC	CSVTWGAGGYTF
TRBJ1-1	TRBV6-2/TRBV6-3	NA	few	TGTGCCAGCAGTTACAGCGGAGAGACAAGGAACACTGAAGCTTTCTTT	CASSYSGETRNTEAFF
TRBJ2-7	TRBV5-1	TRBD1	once	TGCGCCAGCAGCAACCGGGACAGTTTTTACGAGCAGTACTTC	CASSNRDSFYEQYF
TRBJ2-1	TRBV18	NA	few	TGTGCCAGCTCACCGACTAACTCCTACAATGAGCAGTTCTTC	CASSPTNSYNEQFF
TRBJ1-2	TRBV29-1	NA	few	TGCAGCGTTAATCCGGGAGTCACCTTC	CSVNPGVTF
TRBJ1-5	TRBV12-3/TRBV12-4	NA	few	TGTGCCAGCAGTCCAAGGGAGGATCAGCCCCAGCATTTT	CASSPREDQPQHF
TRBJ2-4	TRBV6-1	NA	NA	TGTGCCAGCAGTGAGTTAGGTCCCCTCTTTCAGTACTTC	CASSELGPLFQYF
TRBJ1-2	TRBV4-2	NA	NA	TGTGCCAGCAGCCAAGAAGGGCATAACTATGGCTACACCTTC	CASSQEGHNYGYTF
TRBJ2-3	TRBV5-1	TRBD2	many	TGCGCCAGCAGCTTGGGGGCTAGCGGGAGTGATACGCAGTATTTT	CASSLGASGSDTQYF
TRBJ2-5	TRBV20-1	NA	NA	TGCAGTGCTAGAAAGAGGCGATACAACCAAGAGACCCAGTACTTC	CSARKRRYNQETQYF
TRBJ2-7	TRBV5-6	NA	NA	TGTGCCAGCAGCTACGATACCTACGAGCAGTACTTC	CASSYDTYEQYF
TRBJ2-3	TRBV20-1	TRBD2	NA	TGCAGCAACGGCCTAGCGGGCTCTTGGGATACGCAGTATTTT	CSNGLAGSWDTQYF
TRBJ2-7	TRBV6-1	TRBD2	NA	TGTGCCAGCAGTCGAGGGGCAGCGGGGGCCTCCTACGAGCAGTACTTC	CASSRGAAGASYEQYF
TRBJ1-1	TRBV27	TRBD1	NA	TGTGCCAGCCTTCGTCAGGGGGCAAGCACTGAAGCTTTCTTT	CASLRQGASTEAFF
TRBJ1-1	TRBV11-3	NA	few	TGTGCCAGCAGCTTAGCCAATAGGGGGTGGGCTGAAGCTTTCTTT	CASSLANRGWAEAFF
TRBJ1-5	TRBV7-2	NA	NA	TGTGCCAGCAGCTCAGGACAGCTGTGGGAGCCCCAGCATTTT	CASSSGQLWEPQHF
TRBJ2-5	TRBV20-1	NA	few	TGCAGTGCTAGAGCCCAGGAAGAGACCCAGTACTTC	CSARAQEETQYF
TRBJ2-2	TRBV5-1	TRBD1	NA	TGCGCCAGCAGCTACACACAGGGGGTTAACACCGGGGAGCTGTTTTTT	CASSYTQGVNTGELFF
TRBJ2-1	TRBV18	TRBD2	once	TGTGCCAGCTCACCAGGATTGCGGGAGTTCTCCGAGCAGTTCTTC	CASSPGLREFSEQFF
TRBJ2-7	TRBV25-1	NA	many	TGTGCCAGCAGTGAATACGGGGAAACCTACGAGCAGTACTTC	CASSEYGETYEQYF
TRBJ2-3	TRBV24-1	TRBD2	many	TGTGCCACCAGTGAACCCGTTTTAGCGGGAGAAACAGATACGCAGTATTTT	CATSEPVLAGETDTQYF
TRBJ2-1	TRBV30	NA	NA	TGTGCCTGGAGCTCGCCGGGCGAGCAGTTCTTC	CAWSSPGEQFF
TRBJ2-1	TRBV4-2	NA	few	TGTGCCAGCAGCGGAGATAGGGGGGGTGGCAGAGAGCAGTTCTTC	CASSGDRGGGREQFF
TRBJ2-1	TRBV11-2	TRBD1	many	TGTGCCAGCAGCAGGGACAGGGGGAATGAGCAGTTCTTC	CASSRDRGNEQFF
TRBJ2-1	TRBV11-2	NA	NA	TGTGCCGGCAGCCCTACCCGATACAATGAGCAGTTCTTC	CAGSPTRYNEQFF
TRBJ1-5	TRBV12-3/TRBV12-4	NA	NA	TGTGCCAGCAGCCTATCTCTAGGCGGCCAGCCCCAGCATTTT	CASSLSLGGQPQHF
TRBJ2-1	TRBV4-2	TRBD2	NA	TGTGCCAGCAGCGGAGGGACGGGGGGTCCCTACAATGAGCAGTTCTTC	CASSGGTGGPYNEQFF
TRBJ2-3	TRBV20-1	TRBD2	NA	TGCAGAGCTCACAAGCGGGATGGCACAGATACGCAGTATTTT	CRAHKRDGTDTQYF
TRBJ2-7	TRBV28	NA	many	TGTGCCAGCAGGGGGACGGGGTACTCACCCTACGAGCAGTACTTC	CASRGTGYSPYEQYF
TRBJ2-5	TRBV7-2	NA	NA	TGTGCCAGCAGCCCTCTGGGCTCTAGTCGCGAGACCCAGTACTTC	CASSPLGSSRETQYF
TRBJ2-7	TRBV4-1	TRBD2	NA	TGCGCCAGCAGCCAAGAGCAACGGGAGGGCCACGAGCAGTACTTC	CASSQEQREGHEQYF
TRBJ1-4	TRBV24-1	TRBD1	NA	TGTGCCACCCTCAGACAGGGTAGAGGAAAACTGTTTTTT	CATLRQGRGKLFF
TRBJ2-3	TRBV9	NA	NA	TGTGCCAGCAGCTTTAGGGGGGTTTGGACAGATACGCAGTATTTT	CASSFRGVWTDTQYF
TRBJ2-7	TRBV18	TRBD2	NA	TGTGCCAGCTCACCTCAAGCCTCCGGGAGGGTCTACGAGCAGTACTTC	CASSPQASGRVYEQYF
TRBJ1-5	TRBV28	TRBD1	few	TGTGCCAGCCTGGAGGGGGCCATCAATCAGCCCCAGCATTTT	CASLEGAINQPQHF
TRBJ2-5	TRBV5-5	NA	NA	TGTGCCAGCAGCCTGGGATGGGGCTCGGGGGAGACCCAGTACTTC	CASSLGWGSGETQYF
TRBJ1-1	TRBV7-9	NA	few	TGTGCCAGCAGCCCACCCGGGACGCGCCCCGCTGAAGCTTTCTTT	CASSPPGTRPAEAFF
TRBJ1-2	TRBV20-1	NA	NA	TGCAGTGCCCGACAGTCCGTAGTTGGCTACACCTTC	CSARQSVVGYTF